A single sample is the source of the 12 T cell receptor beta chains below, sequenced in a study of T cell responses to AZD1222 COVID-19 vaccine. Data came from immunoSEQ multiplex PCR; TCRdb stores just in-frame clones and leaves some out. The sample holds around 130,000 clones, around 92% seen once. This sample comprised peripheral blood, obtained 28 days after the second AZD1222 dose. Receptors were obtained from an adult who received the AZD1222 COVID-19 vaccine.

This clone was counted between two and nine times. The chain is built from TRBV7-2 and TRBJ2-1, with 9 bases aligning to TRBD2. The germline V gene encodes CDR1 SGHTA and CDR2 FQGNSA. J gave up 6 bases and V 2 bases, and 8 bases lay outside the gene matches. This CDR3 contains 16 residues. CDR3 protein: CASSLKRGRGGNEQFF. Written as DNA, the CDR3 is TGTGCCAGCAGCTTAAAGCGCGGGAGGGGGGGCAATGAGCAGTTCTTC.

This clone appeared once. The chain employs TRBV19 and TRBJ2-5, with TRBD1 matching 7 bases. The germline gives CDR1 LNHDA, CDR2 SQIVND (reference sequence). CDR3 size: 15 residues. V dropped 2 bases and J dropped 7; count of bases not matched to a gene: 10. The CDR3 sequence is CASSIRGPPQGTQYF. In DNA, the CDR3 is TGTGCCAGTAGTATAAGGGGGCCCCCTCAGGGGACCCAGTACTTC.

J is TRBJ2-5 and V is TRBV11-1, with TRBD1 matching 7 bases. V lost 5 bases to trimming and J lost 2 bases; unmatched junction nucleotides: 5. Germline V CDR1 and CDR2: SGHAT, FQDESV (reference sequence). The CDR3 sequence is 14 residues long. CDR3 coding DNA: TGTGCCAGCAGCCTAGTACAGGGGCAAGAGACCCAGTACTTC. Its protein is CASSLVQGQETQYF.

For the CDR3, the DNA is TGTGCCAGCAGCGTAGACTATCTCCTTCCCGCCGAGCAGTACTTC. Its protein is CASSVDYLLPAEQYF. The J gene is TRBJ2-7, the V gene TRBV9; D remains ambiguous. The CDR3 has 15 amino acids. In germline, CDR1 is SGDLS, CDR2 YYNGEE. Trimming cost V 0 bases and J 6 bases, with 16 bases left between them.

This rearrangement joins TRBV5-8 to TRBJ2-1, with 7 nucleotides matching TRBD2. The V segment lost 0 bases and the J segment 6 bases; nucleotides outside the gene matches: 6. Germline CDR1 is SGHTS and CDR2 is YDEGEE. The CDR3 runs 15 residues. The CDR3 DNA follows: TGTGCCAGCAGCTTGGGCGGGAGTGCGGGCAATGAGCAGTTCTTC. It translates to CASSLGGSAGNEQFF.

CDR3 region: CASSLSRATTNTQYF. For the CDR3, the DNA is TGTGCCAGCAGTTTATCGCGGGCTACCACCAATACGCAGTATTTT. This sequence joins TRBV27 and TRBJ2-3; D may be TRBD2 (5 bases). Germline V gene sequence: CDR1 MNHEY, CDR2 SMNVEV (reference sequence). V was trimmed by 0 bases and J by 7 bases, leaving 14 bases between them. CDR3 length: 15 amino acids.

The chain joins TRBV5-1 to TRBJ1-3; the D gene is possibly TRBD1 (5 bases). V lost 4 bases and J lost 1, with 9 bases in between. Germline values: CDR1 SGHRS, CDR2 YFSETQ. This CDR3 is built from 14 residues. The CDR3 reads CASSPGGSGNTIYF. The CDR3 DNA sequence: TGCGCCAGCAGCCCCGGGGGGTCTGGAAACACCATATATTTT.

The chain has TRBV14 and TRBJ1-1; D is possibly TRBD1 (6 bases). This CDR3 has 14 residues. Trimming left V 4 bases short and J 0 bases short, with 9 bases between. Germline CDR1 reads SGHDN; CDR2 reads FVKESK. CDR3 coding DNA: TGTGCCAGCAGCCGAGGGGGTATGAACACTGAAGCTTTCTTT. Translated, it gives CASSRGGMNTEAFF.

The V call is TRBV5-6, the J call TRBJ1-4, with D possibly TRBD1 on 5 matching bases. V lost 2 bases to trimming and J lost 5 bases, with 13 bases between them. The CDR3 totals 15 residues. In germline, CDR1 is SGHDT, CDR2 YYEEEE. The CDR3 here is CASSLHGDGNEKLFF. The CDR3 DNA follows: TGTGCCAGCAGCTTACACGGGGACGGCAATGAAAAACTGTTTTTT.

The chain uses TRBV19 and TRBJ2-3; 7 bases align to TRBD1. Germline V lookup: CDR1 LNHDA, CDR2 SQIVND (reference sequence). V dropped 5 bases and J dropped 4; count of bases not matched to a gene: 12. The CDR3 spans 16 residues. The CDR3 region is CASSAWDSTGPDTQYF. CDR3 bases: TGTGCCAGTAGTGCCTGGGACAGCACAGGGCCAGATACGCAGTATTTT.

The chain uses TRBV24-1 and TRBJ2-3, with no clear D. This CDR3 has 13 residues. Trimming cost V 5 bases and J 2 bases, with 7 bases left between them. Germline assignment: CDR1 KGHDR and CDR2 SFDVKD. The CDR3 sequence: CATSAPNTDTQYF. The CDR3 bases are TGTGCCACCAGTGCGCCGAACACAGATACGCAGTATTTT.

This sequence joins TRBV6-1 and TRBJ1-4; no clear D gene. V lost 0 bases, J lost 6 bases, and 8 bases lay in between. This CDR3 is 14 amino acids long. CDR1 and CDR2 from the germline V gene are MNHNS and SASEGT. The CDR3 DNA reads as TGTGCCAGCAGTGAAGCGCGGCAGTATGAAAAACTGTTTTTT. It specifies CASSEARQYEKLFF.